Below, one TCR beta chain is given with its context. Its target is not known. Trimming left V 5 bases short and J 6 bases short, with 17 bases between. Germline V lookup: CDR1 LNHDA, CDR2 SQIVND (reference sequence). This CDR3 has 15 amino acids. The sample comes from a study of T cell responses to AZD1222 COVID-19 vaccine. Pooled together were second doses at about 4 or about 12 weeks. Here immunoSEQ multiplex PCR was the method, and the copy in TCRdb shows in-frame clones only, minus some. The table includes 90,000 to 150,000 clones, 87% detected once. Study-level results: With two AZD1222 doses given, Spike-specific TCR breadth and depth both rose. Repertoire samples came only from after the peak T cell response. Donors, mostly white British, included more females; clonal diversity was possibly underestimated.

The chain links TRBV19 to TRBJ2-4; D is ambiguous. The sequenced sample was peripheral blood, obtained 28 days after the second AZD1222 dose. This sequence was found in an adult who received the AZD1222 COVID-19 vaccine. DNA for the CDR3: TGTGCCAGTAGTCCCGGCCCGTTCTTGGGAAACATTCAGTACTTC. Translating gives CASSPGPFLGNIQYF. Based on the CDR3 plus reference TRBV19 and TRBJ2-4, the full variable domain is DGGITQSPKYLFRKEGQNVTLSCEQNLNHDAMYWYRQDPGQGLRLIYYSQIVNDFQKGDIAEGYSVSREKKESFPLTVTSAQKNPTAFYLCASSPGPFLGNIQYFGAGTRLSVL.